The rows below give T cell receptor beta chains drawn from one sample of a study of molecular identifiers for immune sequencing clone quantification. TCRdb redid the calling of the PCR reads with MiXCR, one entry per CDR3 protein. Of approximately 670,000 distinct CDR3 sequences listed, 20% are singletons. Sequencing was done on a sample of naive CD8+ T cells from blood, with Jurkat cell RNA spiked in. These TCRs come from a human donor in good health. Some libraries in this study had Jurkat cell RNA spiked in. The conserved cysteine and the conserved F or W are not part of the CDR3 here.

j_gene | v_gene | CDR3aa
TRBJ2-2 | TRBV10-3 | AISEEGSNTGELF
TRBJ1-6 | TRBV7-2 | ASGDSSGYSPLH
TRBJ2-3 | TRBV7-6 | ASSYAGGGTDTQY
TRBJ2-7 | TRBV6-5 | ASAGQAYEQY
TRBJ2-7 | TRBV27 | ASGPPYEQY
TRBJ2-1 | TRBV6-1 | ASSERQHNEQF
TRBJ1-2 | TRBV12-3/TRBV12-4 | ASSQYRGAEYGYT
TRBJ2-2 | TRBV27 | ASSLIAGELF
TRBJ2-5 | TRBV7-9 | ASSQGVNQETQY
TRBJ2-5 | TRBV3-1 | ASIESGRETQY
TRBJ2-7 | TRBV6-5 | ASSYVVGYEQY
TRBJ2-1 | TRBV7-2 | ASSLVGLADSYNEQF
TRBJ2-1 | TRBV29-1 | SVELADTYNEQF
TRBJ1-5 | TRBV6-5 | ASSYTGTQH
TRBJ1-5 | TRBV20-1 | SARDETGHNQPQH
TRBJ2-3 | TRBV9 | ASSVVEGGTDTQY
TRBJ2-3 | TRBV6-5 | ASKPGLLTDTQY
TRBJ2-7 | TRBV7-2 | ASRVPPTLYEQY
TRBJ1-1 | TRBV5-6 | ASSRWGQESPEAF
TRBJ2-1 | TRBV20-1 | SARDRLAGPHEQS
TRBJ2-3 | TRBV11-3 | ASSLRAGGTTDTQY
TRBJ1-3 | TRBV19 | ASSRDRLSGSGNTIY
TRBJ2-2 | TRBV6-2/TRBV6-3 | ASNPDRHERNTGELF
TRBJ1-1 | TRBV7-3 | ASSFDRYTEAF
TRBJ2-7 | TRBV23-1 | ASSQWGQELYEQY
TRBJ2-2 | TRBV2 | ASSAGLAGGNTGELF
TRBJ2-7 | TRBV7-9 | ASSLVPSPYEQY
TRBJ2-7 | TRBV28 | ASSFLAGGPYEQY
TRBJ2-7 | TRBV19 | ASSIDQGWSYEQY
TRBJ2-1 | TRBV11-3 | ASSLGYNERF
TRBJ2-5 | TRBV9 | ASSSGTGPETQY
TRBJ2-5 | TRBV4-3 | ASSQDRGVEETQY
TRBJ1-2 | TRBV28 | ASRLMRASNYGYT
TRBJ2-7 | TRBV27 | ASSSWGTYEQY
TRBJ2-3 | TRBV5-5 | ASSLELAGNRDTQY
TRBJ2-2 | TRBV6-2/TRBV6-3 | ASSNTGELF
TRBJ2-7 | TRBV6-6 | ASANGRGEYEQH
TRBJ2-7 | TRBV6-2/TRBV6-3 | AGSYGPSAPYEQY
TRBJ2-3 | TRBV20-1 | SARDGGSGNTQY
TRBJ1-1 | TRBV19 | ASSVRGLNVNTEAF
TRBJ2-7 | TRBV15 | ATSEQGNSYEQY
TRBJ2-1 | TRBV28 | ASSSLTLSSYNEQF
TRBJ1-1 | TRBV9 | ASSVGGEVEAF
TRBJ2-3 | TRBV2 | ASSRTSEPHTQY
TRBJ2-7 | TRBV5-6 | ASSPSGHVREQY
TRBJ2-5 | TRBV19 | ASIGGVEETQY
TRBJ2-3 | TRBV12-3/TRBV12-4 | ASSFWESSSSADTQY
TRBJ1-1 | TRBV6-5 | ASSYAGQGYTEAF
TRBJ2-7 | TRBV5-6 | ASSSATGTGIYEQY
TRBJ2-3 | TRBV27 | ASSPLGDTDTQY
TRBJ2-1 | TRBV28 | ASRPSGRGPYNEQF
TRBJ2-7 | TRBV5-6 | ASSLNPNRAYEQY
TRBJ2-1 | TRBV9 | ASSSGLSYNERF
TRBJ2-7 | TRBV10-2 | ASSERGYEQY
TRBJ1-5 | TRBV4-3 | ASSQDRAGIQPQH
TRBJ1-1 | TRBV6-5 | ASRTDREVNTEAF
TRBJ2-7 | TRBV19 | ASGTSGRFYEQY
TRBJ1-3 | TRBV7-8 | ASSLVGAGNTIY